This entry is about one T cell receptor (beta chain). As yet, its antigen is unknown. TCRdb's table, derived via immunoSEQ multiplex PCR, lists solely in-frame clones and lacks some. The table includes 55,000 to 80,000 clones, roughly 84% detected once. This sample was taken from a study of T cell responses to AZD1222 COVID-19 vaccine. Study details: Second doses at about 4 or about 12 weeks were pooled. Study-level results: With dominance at 160-218 and 743-854, vaccine-associated CD4 TCRs spanned spike. The study sampled repertoires only after the peak T cell response.

Germline loops: CDR1 MDHEN, CDR2 SYDVKM. The V end lost 5 bases, the J end lost 6 bases, and 13 bases lay between the germline ends. This CDR3 has 13 residues. Material: peripheral blood, obtained on day 0 of AZD1222 vaccination. The rearrangement uses TRBV28 and TRBJ1-2; D is unresolved. The origin of this receptor is an adult in good health. In DNA form, the CDR3 reads TGTGCCAGCAGTGTGGGAACAGCGCATGGCTACACCTTC. Its translation: CASSVGTAHGYTF.